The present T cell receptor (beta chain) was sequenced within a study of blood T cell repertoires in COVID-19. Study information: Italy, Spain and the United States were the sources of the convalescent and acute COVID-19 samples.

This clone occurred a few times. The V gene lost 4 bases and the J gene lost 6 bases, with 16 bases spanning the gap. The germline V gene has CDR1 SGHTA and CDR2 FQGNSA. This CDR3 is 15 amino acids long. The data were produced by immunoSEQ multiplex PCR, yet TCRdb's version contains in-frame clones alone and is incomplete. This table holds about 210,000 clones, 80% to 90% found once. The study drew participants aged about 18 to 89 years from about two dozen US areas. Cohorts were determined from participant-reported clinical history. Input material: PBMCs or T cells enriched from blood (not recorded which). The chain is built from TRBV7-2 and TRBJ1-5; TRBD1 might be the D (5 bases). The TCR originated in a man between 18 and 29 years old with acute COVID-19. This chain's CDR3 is CASSSLGGMIQPQHF. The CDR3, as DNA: TGTGCCAGCAGCTCCCTCGGGGGGATGATTCAGCCCCAGCATTTT.